These 6 T cell receptor beta chains originate from one sample sequenced in a study of Graves' ophthalmopathy and Graves' hyperthyroidism. RNA transcripts were the template, and TCR beta CDR3 regions were amplified from them. First-round RT-PCR with HTBI primers preceded a second-round multiplex PCR. TCRdb re-called the multiplex PCR reads through MiXCR, storing one row per CDR3 protein. The sample has some 1.1 million distinct CDR3 sequences, roughly 35% seen once. Material: peripheral blood or thyroid tissue (not recorded which). These receptors all come from an adult man with Graves' hyperthyroidism.

This clonotype came up a few times. The V and J genes are TRBV6-2 or TRBV6-3 and TRBJ2-5; the D is unclear. The CDR3 spans 12 residues. The ends were cut back, 7 bases at V and 5 bases at J, with 11 bases in the middle. Germline V lookup: CDR1 MNHEY, CDR2 SVGEGT. This CDR3 is CASTDPKETQYF. The CDR3 region has the DNA TGTGCCAGCACCGACCCCAAGGAGACCCAGTACTTC.

This clonotype is a singleton in its sample. A single base separates this from a much larger clone, so it may be a read error. The chain is built from TRBV7-8 and TRBJ2-7, with D maybe TRBD1 (5 bases). The CDR3 extends over 14 amino acids. The V end was cut by 4 bases, the J end by 7 bases, with 17 bases between. Germline V CDR1 and CDR2: SGHVS, FQNEAQ. CDR3 protein: CASSSLGSQGEQYF. CDR3 DNA: TGTGCCAGCAGCTCCCTCGGCAGTCAGGGAGAGCAGTACTTC.

This clonotype came up many times. The chain joins TRBV20-1 to TRBJ2-5; TRBD1 agrees at 8 bases. V shed 3 bases, J shed 5 bases, and the junction held 8 bases outside the gene matches. Germline CDR1 reads DFQATT; CDR2 reads SNEGSKA (reference sequence). The CDR3 sequence is 14 residues long. The CDR3 sequence is CSASIGQGWETQYF. In nucleotides, the CDR3 is TGCAGTGCTAGTATTGGACAGGGATGGGAGACCCAGTACTTC.

In this sample, this clonotype turned up many times. This sequence joins TRBV15 and TRBJ2-7; D may be TRBD1 (6 bases). CDR1 is LNHNV and CDR2 is YYDKDF in the germline V gene (reference sequence). Between the trimmed V and J ends, which lost 8 bases and 0 bases, there was a span of 17 bases. This CDR3 contains 15 residues. The CDR3: CATGVRGQSSYEQYF. The CDR3 DNA reads as TGTGCCACCGGGGTGAGAGGACAGAGCTCCTACGAGCAGTACTTC.

This clonotype has more than one count but fewer than ten. The chain joins TRBV6-6 to TRBJ1-2; TRBD1 matches at 9 bases. CDR3 length equals 14 residues. V shed 0 bases and J 7 bases; nucleotides not matched to a gene: 3. CDR1 and CDR2 from the germline V gene are MNHNY and SVGAGI (reference sequence). The CDR3, as DNA: TGTGCCAGCAGTTACTCGGACAGGGGACGTGGCTACACCTTC. Its protein is CASSYSDRGRGYTF.

The chain joins TRBV13 to TRBJ2-5; 13 positions match TRBD2. V lost 5 bases to trimming and J lost 5 bases; unmatched junction nucleotides: 11. Germline-derived CDR1 and CDR2 are PRHDT and FYEKMQ (reference sequence). This CDR3 has 17 amino acids. CDR3 coding DNA: TGTGCCAGCAGCCCCGAGGGACTAGCGGGAAGGCGGGAGACCCAGTACTTC. Translated: CASSPEGLAGRRETQYF.